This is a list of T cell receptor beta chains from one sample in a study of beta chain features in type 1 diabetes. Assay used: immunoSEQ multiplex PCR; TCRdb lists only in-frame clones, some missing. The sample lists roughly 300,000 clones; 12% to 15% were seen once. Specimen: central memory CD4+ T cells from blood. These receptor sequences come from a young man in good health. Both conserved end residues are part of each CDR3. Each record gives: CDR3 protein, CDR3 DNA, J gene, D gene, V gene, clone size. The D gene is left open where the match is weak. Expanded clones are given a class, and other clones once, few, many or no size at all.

cdr3_aa: CASSLARDSGRLTEQYF
cdr3_nt: TGTGCCAGCAGCTTAGCGCGTGATAGCGGGAGATTAACCGAGCAGTACTTC
j_call: TRBJ2-7
d_call: TRBD2
v_call: TRBV7-2
clone_size: -

cdr3_aa: CASSVGSNTEAFF
cdr3_nt: TGTGCCAGCAGCGTTGGCTCGAACACTGAAGCTTTCTTT
j_call: TRBJ1-1
d_call: -
v_call: TRBV2
clone_size: -

cdr3_aa: CASSLSGARAEAFF
cdr3_nt: TGTGCCAGCAGTTTATCAGGGGCGAGGGCTGAAGCTTTCTTT
j_call: TRBJ1-1
d_call: -
v_call: TRBV27
clone_size: few

cdr3_aa: CASSEFRDRIEKLFF
cdr3_nt: TGTGCCAGCAGTGAATTCCGGGACAGGATTGAAAAACTGTTTTTT
j_call: TRBJ1-4
d_call: TRBD1
v_call: TRBV25-1
clone_size: -

cdr3_aa: CASSPSGFDTDTQYF
cdr3_nt: TGTGCCAGCAGCCCCAGCGGGTTTGACACAGATACGCAGTATTTT
j_call: TRBJ2-3
d_call: -
v_call: TRBV7-2
clone_size: -

cdr3_aa: CASSSEGTSRLGEQFF
cdr3_nt: TGTGCCAGCAGCTCCGAGGGAACTAGTCGGCTAGGGGAGCAGTTCTTC
j_call: TRBJ2-1
d_call: -
v_call: TRBV7-2
clone_size: -

cdr3_aa: CASSLPGPEAFF
cdr3_nt: TGTGCCAGCAGCTTGCCGGGACCTGAAGCTTTCTTT
j_call: TRBJ1-1
d_call: -
v_call: TRBV7-2
clone_size: -

cdr3_aa: CAWKEDGVTQFF
cdr3_nt: TGTGCCTGGAAAGAGGACGGCGTAACCCAGTTCTTC
j_call: TRBJ2-1
d_call: -
v_call: TRBV30
clone_size: few

cdr3_aa: CSAPVGNTQYF
cdr3_nt: TGCAGTGCTCCGGTCGGGAATACGCAGTATTTT
j_call: TRBJ2-3
d_call: -
v_call: TRBV20-1
clone_size: -

cdr3_aa: CSVRHPGQGANGYTF
cdr3_nt: TGCAGCGTGCGACATCCGGGACAGGGGGCCAATGGCTACACCTTC
j_call: TRBJ1-2
d_call: TRBD1
v_call: TRBV29-1
clone_size: once

cdr3_aa: CASSLHRDYGYTF
cdr3_nt: TGTGCCAGCAGCCTACATAGGGACTATGGCTACACCTTC
j_call: TRBJ1-2
d_call: -
v_call: TRBV6-5
clone_size: few

cdr3_aa: CAISDRGINIQYF
cdr3_nt: TGTGCCATCAGCGACAGGGGAATAAACATTCAGTACTTC
j_call: TRBJ2-4
d_call: TRBD1
v_call: TRBV10-3
clone_size: few

cdr3_aa: CASSFITGPLAGAYNEQFF
cdr3_nt: TGTGCCAGCAGCTTTATTACTGGCCCCCTAGCGGGGGCCTACAATGAGCAGTTCTTC
j_call: TRBJ2-1
d_call: TRBD2
v_call: TRBV7-9
clone_size: -

cdr3_aa: CASSLVGGAVAGELFF
cdr3_nt: TGCGCCAGCAGCTTGGTCGGGGGAGCGGTCGCCGGGGAGCTGTTTTTT
j_call: TRBJ2-2
d_call: -
v_call: TRBV5-1
clone_size: -

cdr3_aa: CASSPDHDTQYF
cdr3_nt: TGTGCCAGCAGCCCAGACCACGATACGCAGTATTTT
j_call: TRBJ2-3
d_call: -
v_call: TRBV11-2
clone_size: -

cdr3_aa: CASSSVTGTQYF
cdr3_nt: TGTGCCAGCAGCTCCGTGACCGGTACGCAGTATTTT
j_call: TRBJ2-3
d_call: -
v_call: TRBV9
clone_size: few

cdr3_aa: CASSLAGLDTDTQYF
cdr3_nt: TGCGCCAGCAGCTTGGCGGGACTAGACACAGATACGCAGTATTTT
j_call: TRBJ2-3
d_call: TRBD2
v_call: TRBV5-1
clone_size: few